Below, 16 T cell receptor beta chains from the same sample are listed, as sequenced in a study of blood T cell repertoires in COVID-19. Some clones are missing from TCRdb's copy, which holds only in-frame ones; the method was immunoSEQ multiplex PCR. The sample gives roughly 100,000 clones, approximately 80% of which show up once; 14% to 15% is in the top ten. The sequencing sample was made of peripheral blood. These receptors all come from a woman aged 55-69 years with acute or convalescent COVID-19.

The chain couples TRBV7-9 to TRBJ2-3; TRBD2 matches 8 bases. Germline trimming cut 6 bases from V and 2 bases from J; bases unmatched to any gene: 10. Germline-derived CDR1 and CDR2 are SEHNR and FQNEAQ (reference sequence). This CDR3 contains 16 residues. The CDR3 nucleotides are TGTGCCAGCAGTTTTTCTACTAGCGGCTACACAGATACGCAGTATTTT. The encoded protein is CASSFSTSGYTDTQYF.

The rearrangement uses TRBV12-5 and TRBJ1-3; weak D call: TRBD1 (5 bases). Trimming took off 9 bases at V and 0 bases at J, with 12 bases between the two ends. CDR1 and CDR2 from the germline V gene are LGHNT and FRNRAP. This CDR3 spans 14 amino acids. CDR3 loop: CASKTGVSGNTIYF. The CDR3 coding sequence is TGTGCTAGCAAAACAGGAGTCTCTGGAAACACCATATATTTT.

V and J are TRBV11-2 and TRBJ1-3; perhaps TRBD1 as D (6 bases). Trimming took off 5 bases at V and 0 bases at J, with 17 bases between the two ends. Germline V gene lookup returns CDR1 SGHAT and CDR2 FQNNGV. The CDR3 consists of 17 residues. The CDR3: CASSTPRGKSSGNTIYF. CDR3 DNA sequence: TGTGCCAGCAGCACACCTAGGGGGAAGAGCTCTGGAAACACCATATATTTT.

A single count supports this clone. The rearrangement uses TRBV30 and TRBJ1-1; D is perhaps TRBD1 (6 bases). Trimming took off 4 bases at V and 3 bases at J, with 12 bases between the two ends. The CDR3 extends over 13 amino acids. Per the germline V gene, CDR1 is GTSNPN and CDR2 is SVGIG (reference sequence). The CDR3 DNA reads as TGTGCCTGGATCCTCCACAGGGACACTGAAGCTTTCTTT. Its translation is CAWILHRDTEAFF.

This chain links TRBV6-4 with TRBJ2-1; 8 bases are shared with TRBD2. With V trimmed by 4 bases and J by 4 bases, 9 bases remained unmatched. Looked up from germline, CDR1 is MRHNA and CDR2 is SNTAGT. The CDR3 covers 16 residues. The CDR3: CASSGLAGGRYNEQFF. CDR3 in DNA: TGTGCCAGCAGTGGATTGGCGGGGGGCCGTTACAATGAGCAGTTCTTC.

The chain has TRBV9 and TRBJ1-6; 9 nucleotides line up with TRBD1. Germline V gene data show CDR1 as SGDLS and CDR2 as YYNGEE. This CDR3 comprises 14 residues. The trim removed 4 bases at V and 9 bases at J, leaving 5 bases unmatched. CDR3 nucleotides: TGTGCCAGCAGCACACAGGGGGCGAGTTCACCCCTCCACTTT. Translated, it gives CASSTQGASSPLHF. Combining the CDR3 with reference TRBV9 and TRBJ1-6 gives the whole variable domain DSGVTQTPKHLITATGQRVTLRCSPRSGDLSVYWYQQSLDQGLQFLIQYYNGEERAKGNILERFSAQQFPDLHSELNLSSLELGDSALYFCASSTQGASSPLHFGNGTRLTVT.

The V call is TRBV18, the J call TRBJ1-1, with TRBD1 as a possible D gene (5 bases). There are 14 residues in the CDR3. V was trimmed by 3 bases and J by 4 bases, leaving 12 bases between them. Germline values: CDR1 KGHSH, CDR2 LQKENI. The CDR3 loop reads CASSPQGGGTEAFF. CDR3 bases: TGTGCCAGCTCACCTCAGGGCGGGGGCACTGAAGCTTTCTTT.

CDR3 amino acids: CASSQDLARETQYF. As DNA, the CDR3 is TGTGCCAGCAGCCAAGATCTAGCGCGGGAGACCCAGTACTTC. The gene calls are TRBV3-1 (or the pseudogene TRBV3-2) and TRBJ2-5; TRBD2 might be the D (6 bases). CDR3 length: 14 residues. Germline lookup yields CDR1 LGHDT and CDR2 YNNKEL (reference sequence). V was clipped by 0 bases and J by 5 bases, with 10 bases between them.

The chain combines TRBV27 with TRBJ2-3; 9 bases agree with TRBD2. Germline V lookup: CDR1 MNHEY, CDR2 SMNVEV (reference sequence). The CDR3 runs to 14 residues. J was trimmed by 0 bases and V by 8 bases; bases with no gene match: 3. CDR3 residues: CASATSGSTDTQYF. In DNA, the CDR3 is TGTGCCAGCGCCACTAGCGGGAGCACAGATACGCAGTATTTT.

This clone was counted between two and nine times. The CDR3 nucleotides are TGTGCCAGCAGCGCTTGGGACAGGAACACTGAAGCTTTCTTT. This codes for CASSAWDRNTEAFF. The chain employs TRBV3-1 (or the pseudogene TRBV3-2) and TRBJ1-1; TRBD1 agrees at 7 bases. The CDR3 totals 14 residues. Trimming at V came to 5 bases and at J to 1 base, leaving 4 bases not matched to a gene. Per the germline V gene, CDR1 is LGHDT and CDR2 is YNNKEL (reference sequence).

The CDR3 nucleotides read TGTGCCAGCAGCTTAGTCTCCAGCTCCTACAATGAGCAGTTCTTC. It encodes CASSLVSSSYNEQFF. The genes are TRBV7-8 and TRBJ2-1; D gene uncertain. Trimming shortened V by 1 base and J by 0 bases, and 7 bases separated the two germline ends. Germline V gene sequence: CDR1 SGHVS, CDR2 FQNEAQ. CDR3 length equals 15 residues.

The V call is TRBV7-9, the J call TRBJ1-1, with a tentative D call TRBD1 (5 bases). This CDR3 has 14 amino acids. Germline lookup yields CDR1 SEHNR and CDR2 FQNEAQ (reference sequence). V gave up 5 bases and J gave up 0 bases, with 10 bases separating them. The CDR3 DNA follows: TGTGCCAGCAGCCCCAGGGCCGTGAACACTGAAGCTTTCTTT. Protein: CASSPRAVNTEAFF.

V is TRBV28 and J is TRBJ1-3, with 7 nucleotides matching TRBD1. The CDR3 is made up of 16 amino acids. The V gene's germline CDR1 is MDHEN and CDR2 SYDVKM. J gave up 0 bases and V 0 bases, and 2 bases lay outside the gene matches. CDR3 in amino acids: CASSLWNRGSGNTIYF. Written as DNA, the CDR3 is TGTGCCAGCAGTTTATGGAACAGGGGCTCTGGAAACACCATATATTTT. Combining the CDR3 with reference TRBV28 and TRBJ1-3 gives the whole variable domain DVKVTQSSRYLVKRTGEKVFLECVQDMDHENMFWYRQDPGLGLRLIYFSYDVKMKEKGDIPEGYSVSREKKERFSLILESASTNQTSMYLCASSLWNRGSGNTIYFGEGSWLTVV.

V gene TRBV10-3 combines with J gene TRBJ1-2; D ambiguous. This CDR3 has 9 residues. Trimming stripped 7 bases from V and 14 bases from J, with 11 bases between. Per the germline V gene, CDR1 is ENHRY and CDR2 is SYGVKD. The CDR3 reads CAITEARTF. CDR3 sequence (DNA): TGTGCCATCACAGAGGCGAGGACCTTC.

This chain joins TRBV9 and TRBJ2-1; D is perhaps TRBD2 (6 bases). V lost 7 bases and J lost 0, with 14 bases in between. Germline CDR1 SGDLS, CDR2 YYNGEE. The CDR3 has 15 residues. The CDR3 here is CASSLEGSSYNEQFF. CDR3 coding DNA: TGTGCCAGCTCACTGGAGGGGAGCTCCTACAATGAGCAGTTCTTC.

This chain links TRBV14 with TRBJ1-4; TRBD1 matches 7 bases. V lost 4 bases and J lost 5; bases outside the gene matches: 10. CDR3 size: 16 residues. Per the germline V gene, CDR1 is SGHDN and CDR2 is FVKESK. The chain's CDR3 is CASSPLPGTVNEKLFF. The CDR3 region has the DNA TGTGCCAGCAGCCCACTCCCCGGGACAGTAAATGAAAAACTGTTTTTT.